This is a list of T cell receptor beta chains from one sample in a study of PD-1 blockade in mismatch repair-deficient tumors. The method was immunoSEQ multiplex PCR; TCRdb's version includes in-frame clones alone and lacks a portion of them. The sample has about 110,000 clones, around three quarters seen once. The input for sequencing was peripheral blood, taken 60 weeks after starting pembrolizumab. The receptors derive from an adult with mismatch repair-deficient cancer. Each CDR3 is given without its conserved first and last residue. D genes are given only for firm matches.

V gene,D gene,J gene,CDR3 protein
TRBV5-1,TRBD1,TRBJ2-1,ASSWGWGRGLYNEQF
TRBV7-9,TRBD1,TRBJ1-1,AGTAPLNTEAF
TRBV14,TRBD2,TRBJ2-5,ASSQGLWETQY
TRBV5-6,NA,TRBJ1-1,ASSPGGNTEAF
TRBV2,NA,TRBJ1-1,ASSPMGGNTEAF
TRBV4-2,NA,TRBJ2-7,ASSHPTYEQY
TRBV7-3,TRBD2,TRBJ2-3,ASSLDGRASRDTQY
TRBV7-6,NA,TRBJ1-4,ASSSGPGRTNEKLF
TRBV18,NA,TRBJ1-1,ASSDGEAF
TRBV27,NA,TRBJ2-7,ASTPGGRGDEQY
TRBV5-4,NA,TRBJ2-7,ASSANSYEQY
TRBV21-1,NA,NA,ARRHRTYEQY
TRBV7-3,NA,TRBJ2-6,ASSLGGGGANVLT
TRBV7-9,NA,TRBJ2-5,ASSLKGREETQY
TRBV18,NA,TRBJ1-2,ASSPRERGSKGYT
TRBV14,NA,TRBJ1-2,ASSQDGEYYGYT
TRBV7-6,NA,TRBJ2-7,ASSPNYGSPYEQY
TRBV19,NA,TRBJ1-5,ASSWGSLAQPQH